This note documents a single T cell receptor beta chain sequence. The target antigen is unknown. This specimen comes from a study of T-cell memory formation after mild COVID-19. Across the study: For the most part, TCR clusters were specific to one donor. Whole-study findings and limits: Balance between CD4 and CD8 was seen in clones contracting day 15 to 85, and a CD4+ lean was seen in later expanders. Second-wave clones with a day 37 peak had unconfirmed SARS-CoV-2 specificity. Of the contracting clones, CD4+ ones lay mainly in CM and EM, and CD8+ ones in EMRA.

TCRdb ran MiXCR on the 5' RACE reads and lists one entry per CDR3 protein. The repertoire includes about 560,000 distinct CDR3 sequences, roughly 21% of them detected once, and about 8.7% sits in the top ten. Trimming cost V 8 bases and J 4 bases; bases outside gene matches: 2. CDR3 length: 13 amino acids. Germline CDR1 and CDR2: SGHNT and YENEEA. The TCR originated in an adult woman who had mild COVID-19 (a few samples of this study predate the infection). Cell type and time point are not known. The V gene is TRBV11-3, the J gene TRBJ2-2; TRBD1 aligns across 9 bases. Material: PBMCs or a T cell subset sorted from them (not recorded which). CDR3 DNA: TGTGCCAGCCTGGACAGGGGCACCGGGGAGCTGTTTTTT. It yields the protein CASLDRGTGELFF.